The rows below give T cell receptor beta chains drawn from one sample of a study of blood T cells in healthy people across ages. TCRdb ran MiXCR on the 5' RACE reads and lists one entry per CDR3 protein. Here the sample spans over 750,000 distinct CDR3 sequences, roughly 25% being singletons. Another study also made use of these data, one on T cells of mothers and their children.

The source material was blood. All receptors derive from a boy aged 10-17 years in good health. The CDR3 runs from the conserved cysteine through the conserved F or W. The D gene is left open where the match is weak. Only part of the rows carry a size: once, few, many, or a class if the clone is expanded.

>-|TRBV27|-|TRBJ2-6
TGTGCCAGCAGCCTTAACGTAGGGGCCAACGTCCTGACTTTC
CASSLNVGANVLTF
>few|TRBV7-3|TRBD1|TRBJ2-1
TGTGCCAGCAGCTTGTTCCGGGACAGGGTCAGTGAGCAGTTCTTC
CASSLFRDRVSEQFF
>few|TRBV5-1|-|TRBJ2-7
TGCGCCAGCAGCTTGGCCTACGGGAGCTCCTACGAGCAGTACTTC
CASSLAYGSSYEQYF
>-|TRBV6-2/TRBV6-3|-|TRBJ2-5
TGTGCCAGCGCGGGACGCTCGAAGGTAGAGACCCAGTACTTC
CASAGRSKVETQYF
>few|TRBV7-9|-|TRBJ2-7
TGTGCCAGCAGCTTCGGCCAGGGAACCTCCTACGAGCAGTACTTC
CASSFGQGTSYEQYF
>-|TRBV7-2|TRBD1|TRBJ1-2
TGTGCCAGCAGCTTAGCCTCCGGAGGGGGCGACTATGGCTACACCTTC
CASSLASGGGDYGYTF
>few|TRBV7-8|-|TRBJ2-3
TGTGCCAGCAGCCCGAGCCCAAATAGCATGGATTCAGATACGCAGTATTTT
CASSPSPNSMDSDTQYF
>many|TRBV27|TRBD2|TRBJ2-7
TGTGCCAGCAGTTTGGGAGGGGCCATCTCCTACGAGCAGTACTTC
CASSLGGAISYEQYF
>few|TRBV7-3|-|TRBJ2-3
TGTGCCAGCAGCTTCGGGACACGTAACACAGATACGCAGTATTTT
CASSFGTRNTDTQYF
>few|TRBV19|-|TRBJ2-5
TGTGCCAGTAGTACCTATGACAGGGGAGGGAGAAAAGAGACCCAGTACTTC
CASSTYDRGGRKETQYF
>few|TRBV29-1|-|TRBJ2-7
TGCAGCGTTGGCGGAGGTTATAGCTCCTACGAGCAGTACTTC
CSVGGGYSSYEQYF
>few|TRBV7-2|-|TRBJ2-7
TGTGCCAGCAGCTCGCAACTTTGGGAAGGGTACGAGCAGTACTTC
CASSSQLWEGYEQYF
>-|TRBV29-1|TRBD1|TRBJ2-5
TGCAGCATCCGGGACAGGGGGCGTCAGGAGCAGTACTTC
CSIRDRGRQEQYF
>-|TRBV6-5|-|TRBJ2-1
TGTGCCAGCAGTTCAGTTCTACAGGGAAATGAGCAGTTCTTC
CASSSVLQGNEQFF
>few|TRBV7-6|-|TRBJ2-2
TGTGCCAGCAGCTTAGTATTGAGGGCCGAGAGGGGGGAGCTGTTTTTT
CASSLVLRAERGELFF
>few|TRBV12-3/TRBV12-4|TRBD2|TRBJ2-1
TGTGCCAGCAGCCCCGGGACTAGCGTGGTCGATGAGCAGTTCTTC
CASSPGTSVVDEQFF
>few|TRBV7-9|-|TRBJ2-7
TGTGCCAGCAGCTTGGGTCACCACGAGCAGTACTTC
CASSLGHHEQYF
>-|TRBV4-3|TRBD2|TRBJ2-3
TGCGCCAGCAGCCAAGTTATCAGCCTAGCGGCAACAGATACGCAGTATTTT
CASSQVISLAATDTQYF
>-|TRBV19|-|TRBJ1-2
TGTGCCAGTAGTCCTCCGGGCGGGGGCTACACCTTC
CASSPPGGGYTF
>few|TRBV6-1|TRBD1|TRBJ2-5
TGTGCCAGCATCCGCACAGGGGGAGGAGAGACCCAGTACTTC
CASIRTGGGETQYF
>-|TRBV7-8|-|TRBJ1-1
TGTGCCAGCAGCTTAGTCAGGTGGGGGGACACTGAAGCTTTCTTT
CASSLVRWGDTEAFF
>few|TRBV2|-|TRBJ2-3
TGTGCCAGCATATCGACCTACCGAGATACGCAGTATTTT
CASISTYRDTQYF
>-|TRBV5-1|-|TRBJ2-5
TGCGCCAGCCGGATAAGTGGAAGAGAGACCCAGTACTTC
CASRISGRETQYF
>-|TRBV28|-|TRBJ1-2
TGTGCCAGCACCGCCCCTGGGGACTATGGCTACACCTTC
CASTAPGDYGYTF
>-|TRBV20-1|-|TRBJ2-7
TGCAGTGCTAGGGGCCGGGACTACGAGCAGTACTTC
CSARGRDYEQYF
>few|TRBV4-3|TRBD2|TRBJ2-1
TGCGCCAGCAGCCAAGATCCCAGCGGGGGTAACAATGAGCAGTTCTTC
CASSQDPSGGNNEQFF
>-|TRBV19|-|TRBJ2-1
TGTGCCAGTAGTATGGGCGGGCCCAATGAGCAGTTCTTC
CASSMGGPNEQFF
>-|TRBV5-6|-|TRBJ1-2
TGTGCCAGCAGCTTACAACAGGGCCCCTCGGATGGCTACACCTTC
CASSLQQGPSDGYTF
>few|TRBV5-5|-|TRBJ2-7
TGTGCCAGCAGTTGGACCCCGACCTACGAGCAGTACTTC
CASSWTPTYEQYF
>few|TRBV28|-|TRBJ2-7
TGTGCCAGCAGCAGGTGGGTCTACGAGCAGTACTTC
CASSRWVYEQYF
>-|TRBV7-9|-|TRBJ2-5
TGTGCCAGCAGCCCCCAACAGAAGCAAGAGACCCAGTACTTC
CASSPQQKQETQYF
>-|TRBV7-9|-|TRBJ2-7
TGTGCCAGCAGCTTAGAATCGTTGGCAGGGGGACTCCACGAGCAGTACTTC
CASSLESLAGGLHEQYF
>-|TRBV2|TRBD1|TRBJ2-1
TGTGCCAGCGCGTGGGGACAGGGGGTATGGAATGAGCAGTTCTTC
CASAWGQGVWNEQFF
>few|TRBV7-2|-|TRBJ1-2
TGTGCCAGCAGCCCCCGCGGGGGTCCCTCTAACTATGGCTACACCTTC
CASSPRGGPSNYGYTF
>-|TRBV4-1|TRBD2|TRBJ2-5
TGCGCCAGCAGCCCATTAAGCGGGGGATTCCAAGAGACCCAGTACTTC
CASSPLSGGFQETQYF
>-|TRBV20-1|TRBD2|TRBJ2-7
TGCAGTGCTAGAGCCCTAGCGGGGCCACCCTACGAGCAGTACTTC
CSARALAGPPYEQYF
>-|TRBV5-1|TRBD2|TRBJ2-7
TGCGCCAGCAGCTCGATAGCGGGCCGAGGGGAGCAGTACTTC
CASSSIAGRGEQYF
>-|TRBV4-1|-|TRBJ2-7
TGCGCCAGCAGCCAAGCTACAGGGGTTGCCGCGGGGGAGCAGTACTTC
CASSQATGVAAGEQYF
>few|TRBV27|-|TRBJ1-4
TGTGCCAGCAGTTTCGGACAGACGGGGGAAAAACTGTTTTTT
CASSFGQTGEKLFF
>few|TRBV9|TRBD2|TRBJ2-7
TGTGCCAGCAGCGTGGTGCGGGAGCGGTACGAGCAGTACTTC
CASSVVRERYEQYF
>-|TRBV6-5|-|TRBJ1-6
TGTGCCAGCAGTTACTTGGACTCGGATAATTCACCCCTCCACTTT
CASSYLDSDNSPLHF
>few|TRBV19|TRBD2|TRBJ2-3
TGTGCCAGTAATATCGGGAGGAAGTCCGATACGCAGTATTTT
CASNIGRKSDTQYF
>-|TRBV5-1|TRBD1|TRBJ2-7
TGCGCCAGCAGCTGGTCTTCACAGGGGGCCCCCTACGAGCAGTACTTC
CASSWSSQGAPYEQYF
>few|TRBV20-1|-|TRBJ2-3
TGCAGTGCTAGCGGGGGGCCAGTCACAGATACGCAGTATTTT
CSASGGPVTDTQYF
>-|TRBV29-1|TRBD2|TRBJ2-1
TGCAGCGTTGAATTTTGGGCTAGCGGGAGGGCCAGTGAGCAGTTCTTC
CSVEFWASGRASEQFF
>few|TRBV5-1|-|TRBJ1-3
TGCGCCAGCAGCTTGGACAACTCTGGAAACACCATATATTTT
CASSLDNSGNTIYF
>-|TRBV29-1|-|TRBJ2-6
TGCAGCGCCTCTGGGGTGGGGGCCAACGTCCTGACTTTC
CSASGVGANVLTF
>few|TRBV3-1|TRBD1|TRBJ2-1
TGTGCCAGTCATTCAGGGGGCAATGAGCAGTTCTTC
CASHSGGNEQFF
>few|TRBV29-1|-|TRBJ1-2
TGCAGCGTAAGGGACGACGCTTACTATGGCTACACCTTC
CSVRDDAYYGYTF
>-|TRBV4-3|-|TRBJ2-3
TGCGCCAGCAGCCAAGAAAAAGGGCAGGCTGGCGCAGATACGCAGTATTTT
CASSQEKGQAGADTQYF
>-|TRBV6-6|-|TRBJ2-3
TGTGCCAGCAGTCCCCGCGTCACAGATACGCAGTATTTT
CASSPRVTDTQYF
>few|TRBV4-2|-|TRBJ2-2
TGTGCCAGCAGCCAAGATGGCCTACCACCGAACACCGGGGAGCTGTTTTTT
CASSQDGLPPNTGELFF
>few|TRBV20-1|TRBD1|TRBJ2-7
TGCAGTGCTAGTGGACAGGGGGTCCTTTTCGAGCAGTACTTC
CSASGQGVLFEQYF
>few|TRBV24-1|TRBD2|TRBJ2-1
TGTGCCACCAGTGAGGCTGGGGGGGGAGATGAGCAGTTCTTC
CATSEAGGGDEQFF
>few|TRBV3-1|-|TRBJ2-3
TGTGCCAGCAGCCAAGAAATATTTGGGGGAGTTTTCTCGGATACGCAGTATTTT
CASSQEIFGGVFSDTQYF
>-|TRBV6-1|TRBD1|TRBJ2-6
TGTGCCAGCAGCCACTACGGGACAGTGATCTCTGGGGCCAACGTCCTGACTTTC
CASSHYGTVISGANVLTF
>once|TRBV15|-|TRBJ1-2
TGTGCCACCAGCACCCAGGGATATGTCTACACCTTC
CATSTQGYVYTF
>-|TRBV24-1|-|TRBJ2-1
TGTGCCACCAGTGACGGAGGGTTTTCTGACAATGAGCAGTTCTTC
CATSDGGFSDNEQFF
>-|TRBV3-1|-|TRBJ2-7
TGTGCCAGCAGCCAAGGCCGGGGGTTATCCACCGAGCAGTACTTC
CASSQGRGLSTEQYF
>once|TRBV5-6|-|TRBJ2-1
TGTGCCAGCAGCGACATGAGGGACGGACCCTCCTACAATGAGCAGTTCTTC
CASSDMRDGPSYNEQFF